A selection of T cell receptor beta chains follows, all from one sample in a study of somatic mutations in cytotoxic T cells in rheumatoid arthritis. Some clones are missing from TCRdb's copy, which holds only in-frame ones; the method was immunoSEQ multiplex PCR. The sample lists some 26,000 clones, about 81% occurring once. Sequenced input: CD8+ T cells sorted from blood. The receptors here all came from a man aged 50-59 years in good health. Both conserved end residues are part of each CDR3. The order of the fields is V gene, clone size, D gene, J gene, CDR3 DNA, CDR3 protein. D genes are given only for firm matches. Clone size, where shown, is once, few, many, or a class for clones that have expanded.

>TRBV4-1|NA|TRBD1|TRBJ2-1
TGCGCCAGCAGCCCAACAGGGGGCTCCTACAATGAGCAGTTCTTC
CASSPTGGSYNEQFF
>TRBV28|NA|NA|TRBJ1-1
TGTGCCAGCAGTTTAAGGGGCAGTATGAACACTGAAGCTTTCTTT
CASSLRGSMNTEAFF
>TRBV7-9|NA|TRBD2|TRBJ2-1
TGTGCCAGCAGCTTAGCGATGGTAGCGGGAGGTGAGCAGTTCTTC
CASSLAMVAGGEQFF
>TRBV4-1|NA|TRBD1|TRBJ2-7
TGCGCCAGCAGCCAAGAACAGGGGGTTAGTTACGAGCAGTACTTC
CASSQEQGVSYEQYF
>TRBV5-5|NA|TRBD1|TRBJ1-2
TGTGCCAGCAGCTTGGTGGGCAGGGGGCAGGATGGCTACACCTTC
CASSLVGRGQDGYTF
>TRBV4-1|NA|TRBD1|TRBJ2-7
TGCGCCAGCAGCCATCGTACAGGGGGCTCCTACGAGCAGTACTTC
CASSHRTGGSYEQYF
>TRBV5-6|NA|NA|TRBJ2-5
TGTGCCAGCAGTTTCCGGGGAGAGACCCAGTACTTC
CASSFRGETQYF
>TRBV10-3|NA|TRBD2|TRBJ2-2
TGTGCCATCAGTGTGGTAGCGGGAACATCGCCTTGGACCGGGGAGCTGTTTTTT
CAISVVAGTSPWTGELFF
>TRBV7-9|NA|NA|TRBJ2-2
TGTGCCAGCAGCTCCCGTGTGGGGACCGGGGAGCTGTTTTTT
CASSSRVGTGELFF
>TRBV27|NA|NA|TRBJ2-3
TGTGCCAGCAGTCCGAGGGAAGGCGGCATGGAGGGGAGCACAGATACGCAGTATTTT
CASSPREGGMEGSTDTQYF
>TRBV7-6|NA|NA|TRBJ1-4
TGTGCCAGCAGCCCAACCCCGGGGACGGGGGCAATGGGTGAAAAACTGTTTTTT
CASSPTPGTGAMGEKLFF
>TRBV5-7|NA|NA|TRBJ1-4
TGTGCCAGCAGCTTTCGAGCGATTAATGAAAAACTGTTTTTT
CASSFRAINEKLFF
>TRBV7-9|once|TRBD2|TRBJ2-3
TGTGCCAGCGAGCGGGAGGTTGCAGATACGCAGTATTTT
CASEREVADTQYF
>TRBV14|NA|NA|TRBJ2-5
TGTGCCAGCAGCCCCAGACTAACAGTTCAAGAGACCCAGTACTTC
CASSPRLTVQETQYF
>TRBV7-9|few|TRBD2|TRBJ2-7
TGTGCCAGCAGCTATAGCGGGAGGGCGTCCGAGCAGTACTTC
CASSYSGRASEQYF
>TRBV25-1|NA|NA|TRBJ2-7
TGTGCCAGCAGTGCCTCATATTACGAGCAGTACTTC
CASSASYYEQYF
>TRBV9|NA|TRBD1|TRBJ2-7
TGTGCCAGCAGCACCCGACAGGGGGCCTATCTCCACGAGCAGTACTTC
CASSTRQGAYLHEQYF
>TRBV11-2|NA|NA|TRBJ1-1
TGTGCCAGCAGCCCCCGGGACACCTACATGAACACTGAAGCTTTCTTT
CASSPRDTYMNTEAFF
>TRBV7-9|NA|TRBD2|TRBJ2-5
TGTGCCAGCAGTTTTAAGCGGGAGATGGAGACCCAGTACTTC
CASSFKREMETQYF
>TRBV28|NA|NA|TRBJ2-7
TGTGCCAGCAGTTTCCTCGGTCCGGCCCTCTCCTACGAGCAGTACTTC
CASSFLGPALSYEQYF
>TRBV7-6|NA|TRBD2|TRBJ2-7
TGTGCCAGCAGCACACGGACATCCCCGGGGGGCGAGCAGTACTTC
CASSTRTSPGGEQYF
>TRBV7-9|few|NA|TRBJ2-5
TGTGCCAGCAGCTTAGTCGGGAGCCAAGAGACCCAGTACTTC
CASSLVGSQETQYF
>TRBV6-1|NA|TRBD2|TRBJ2-7
TGTGCCAGCAGTGTCGGACTAGCGGAGACCTACGAGCAGTACTTC
CASSVGLAETYEQYF
>TRBV29-1|NA|NA|TRBJ2-1
TGCAGCGTTCGTACGGCCGCTCACAATGAGCAGTTCTTC
CSVRTAAHNEQFF
>TRBV30|NA|NA|TRBJ1-1
TGTGCCTGGGGACAGTCGAACACTGAAGCTTTCTTT
CAWGQSNTEAFF
>TRBV9|NA|TRBD2|TRBJ2-1
TGTGCCAGCAGCCCCCGTCTAGCGGGAGGGGGTAATGAGCAGTTCTTC
CASSPRLAGGGNEQFF
>TRBV5-1|once|NA|TRBJ2-7
TGCGCCAGCAGCTTGTATCGGGGCGGATTGGCTTCCTACGAGCAGTACTTC
CASSLYRGGLASYEQYF
>TRBV11-3|NA|NA|TRBJ2-3
TGTGCCAGCAGCCCCCCGGGAGCCACAGATACGCAGTATTTT
CASSPPGATDTQYF
>TRBV28|NA|NA|TRBJ2-7
TGTGCCAGCAGTTTGGGGGAGAAATACGAGCAGTACTTC
CASSLGEKYEQYF
>TRBV28|NA|NA|TRBJ1-2
TGTGCCAGCAGTTTAAGGACGGATTTCTATGGCTACACCTTC
CASSLRTDFYGYTF
>TRBV6-4|NA|NA|TRBJ1-1
TGTGCCAGCAGTCCCTCCATGAACACTGAAGCTTTCTTT
CASSPSMNTEAFF
>TRBV27|NA|NA|TRBJ2-1
TGTGCCAGCACCACATTGGCTCGGGATGAGCAGTTCTTC
CASTTLARDEQFF
>TRBV7-9|NA|NA|TRBJ1-2
TGTGCCAGCAGCCCACTAGGCGTGTATGGCTACACCTTC
CASSPLGVYGYTF
>TRBV13|NA|TRBD1|TRBJ2-1
TGTGCCAGCAGTTATACGGACAGGCCATTTAGGGATGAGCAGTTCTTC
CASSYTDRPFRDEQFF
>TRBV7-9|NA|TRBD1|TRBJ1-2
TGTGCCAGCAGCTTATCGGGTAGCGAAACCTCCGGACAGGCGGGGGGCTACACCTTC
CASSLSGSETSGQAGGYTF
>TRBV4-1|NA|TRBD2|TRBJ2-7
TGCGCCAGCAGCCTGTCGGGACTAGCTTCCTACGAGCAGTACTTC
CASSLSGLASYEQYF
>TRBV25-1|NA|TRBD1|TRBJ1-5
TGTGCCAGCAGTGATTCCCAGGACAGGGGGGAGCCCCAGCATTTT
CASSDSQDRGEPQHF
>TRBV9|NA|TRBD2|TRBJ2-3
TGTGCCAGCACCACGGGAGGGGATTCCACAGATACGCAGTATTTT
CASTTGGDSTDTQYF
>TRBV10-2|NA|TRBD1|TRBJ1-4
TGCGCCAGCAGGGACAGGGGGAGTTCTGAAAAACTGTTTTTT
CASRDRGSSEKLFF
>TRBV9|NA|TRBD1|TRBJ1-2
TGTGCCAGCAGCGCGGGACAGTCTGGGGGCTACACCTTC
CASSAGQSGGYTF
>TRBV27|NA|NA|TRBJ2-7
TGTGCCAGCAGTGAGAGACAGGCCCACGAGCAGTACTTC
CASSERQAHEQYF
>TRBV7-9|few|TRBD1|TRBJ1-1
TGTGCCAGCAGAGGACAGGGAGGGACTGAAGCTTTCTTT
CASRGQGGTEAFF
>TRBV20-1|few|NA|TRBJ1-1
TGCAGTGGGGTGAACACTGAAGCTTTCTTT
CSGVNTEAFF
>TRBV2|NA|TRBD1|TRBJ1-1
TGTGCCAGCAGAAAGACAGGGATAACTGAAGCTTTCTTT
CASRKTGITEAFF
>TRBV5-1|NA|NA|TRBJ2-1
TGCGCCAGCAGCTCCGACTTGTCCCCCTACAATGAGCAGTTCTTC
CASSSDLSPYNEQFF
>TRBV5-4|NA|TRBD2|TRBJ2-1
TGTGCCAGCAGCTTGGGACTAGCGGGGGAGCAGTTCTTC
CASSLGLAGEQFF
>TRBV27|NA|TRBD1|TRBJ1-2
TGTGCCAGCAGAAGCCCCGGGACAGCCTATGGCTACACCTTC
CASRSPGTAYGYTF
>TRBV10-2|NA|NA|TRBJ2-4
TGCGCCAGCAGTGAAGGTCGACAGCGAGCCAAAAACATTCAGTACTTC
CASSEGRQRAKNIQYF
>TRBV10-3|NA|NA|TRBJ2-2
TGTGCCACGCGGGGTGGCGACGTGAGAACCGGGGAGCTGTTTTTT
CATRGGDVRTGELFF
>TRBV6-1|NA|NA|TRBJ1-5
TGTGCCAGCAGTGAAGTCGGAGTGTATCAGCCCCAGCATTTT
CASSEVGVYQPQHF
>TRBV28|NA|TRBD2|TRBJ2-3
TGTGCCAGCAGTTTATCCGCCCTCTTTGGCGGGAGGGTAGCAGATACGCAGTATTTT
CASSLSALFGGRVADTQYF
>TRBV27|NA|NA|TRBJ1-5
TGTGCCAGCAGTTTTACGGGGAACGATCAGCCCCAGCATTTT
CASSFTGNDQPQHF
>TRBV14|few|NA|TRBJ2-7
TGTGCCAGCAGTGAAACCCGGAAACACGAGCAGTACTTC
CASSETRKHEQYF
>TRBV5-4|NA|TRBD1|TRBJ1-1
TGTGCCAGCAGCTTGGTCGGCAGGGGGTACACTGAAGCTTTCTTT
CASSLVGRGYTEAFF
>TRBV7-6|NA|TRBD2|TRBJ2-1
TGTGCCAGCACCCAGGAACTAGCGGGAGGTAATGAGCAGTTCTTC
CASTQELAGGNEQFF
>TRBV7-8|NA|NA|TRBJ1-4
TGTGCCAGCAGCACCGGTCGGGGGAGTGAAAAACTGTTTTTT
CASSTGRGSEKLFF
>TRBV5-6|NA|TRBD2|TRBJ2-1
TGTGCCAGCAGCCCCATCCTAGCGGCACCCTACAATGAGCAGTTCTTC
CASSPILAAPYNEQFF